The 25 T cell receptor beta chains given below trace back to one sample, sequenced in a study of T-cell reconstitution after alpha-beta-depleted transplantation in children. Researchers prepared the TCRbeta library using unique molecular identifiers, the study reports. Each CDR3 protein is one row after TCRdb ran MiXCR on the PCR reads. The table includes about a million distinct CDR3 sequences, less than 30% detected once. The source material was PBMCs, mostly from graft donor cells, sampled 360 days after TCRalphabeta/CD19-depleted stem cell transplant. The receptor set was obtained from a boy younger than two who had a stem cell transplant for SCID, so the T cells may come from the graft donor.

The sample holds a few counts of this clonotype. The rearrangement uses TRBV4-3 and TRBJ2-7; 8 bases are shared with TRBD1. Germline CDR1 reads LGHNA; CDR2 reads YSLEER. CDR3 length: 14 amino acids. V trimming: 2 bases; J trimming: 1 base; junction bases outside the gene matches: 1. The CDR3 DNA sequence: TGCGCCAGCAGCCAACACAGGGGGTCCTACGAGCAGTACTTC. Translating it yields CASSQHRGSYEQYF.

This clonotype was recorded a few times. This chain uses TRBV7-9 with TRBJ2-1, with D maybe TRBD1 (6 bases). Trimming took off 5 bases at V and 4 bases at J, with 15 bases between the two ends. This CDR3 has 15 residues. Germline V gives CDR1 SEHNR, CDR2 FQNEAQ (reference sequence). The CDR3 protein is CASSPLGGFYNEQFF. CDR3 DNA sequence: TGTGCCAGCAGCCCACTTGGGGGCTTTTACAATGAGCAGTTCTTC.

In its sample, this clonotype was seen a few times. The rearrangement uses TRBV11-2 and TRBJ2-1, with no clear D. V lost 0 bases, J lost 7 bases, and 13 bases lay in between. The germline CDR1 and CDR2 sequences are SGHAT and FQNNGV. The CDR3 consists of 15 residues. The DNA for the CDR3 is TGTGCCAGCAGCTTAGAGGGTTTGGGTGGTAATGAGCAGTTCTTC. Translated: CASSLEGLGGNEQFF.

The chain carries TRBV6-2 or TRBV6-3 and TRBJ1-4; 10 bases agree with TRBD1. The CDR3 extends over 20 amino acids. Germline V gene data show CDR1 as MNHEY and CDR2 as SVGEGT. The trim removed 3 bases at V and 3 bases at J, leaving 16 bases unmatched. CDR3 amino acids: CASSYYPSGQGGIANEKLFF. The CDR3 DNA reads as TGTGCCAGCAGTTATTACCCTTCCGGACAGGGGGGGATCGCTAATGAAAAACTGTTTTTT.

The CDR3 DNA reads TGTGCCTGGAGTGGTCTCCCGGAGACCCAGTACTTC. Protein: CAWSGLPETQYF. This sequence joins TRBV30 and TRBJ2-5; D is undetermined. The CDR3 extends over 12 amino acids. The germline gives CDR1 GTSNPN, CDR2 SVGIG (reference sequence). Trimming took off 1 base at V and 5 bases at J, with 8 bases between the two ends.

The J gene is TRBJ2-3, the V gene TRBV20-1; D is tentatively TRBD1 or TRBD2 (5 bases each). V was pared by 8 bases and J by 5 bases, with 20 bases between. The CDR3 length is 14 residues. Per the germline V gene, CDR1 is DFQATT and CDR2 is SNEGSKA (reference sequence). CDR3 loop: CSPAQGPGGDTQYF. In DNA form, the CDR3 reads TGCAGTCCCGCCCAGGGACCAGGAGGAGATACGCAGTATTTT.

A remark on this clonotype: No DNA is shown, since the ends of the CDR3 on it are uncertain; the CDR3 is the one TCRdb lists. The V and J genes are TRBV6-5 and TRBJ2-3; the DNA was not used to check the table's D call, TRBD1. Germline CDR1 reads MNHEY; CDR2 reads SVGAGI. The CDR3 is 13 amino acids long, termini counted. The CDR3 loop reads CASSSSPEDTQYF.

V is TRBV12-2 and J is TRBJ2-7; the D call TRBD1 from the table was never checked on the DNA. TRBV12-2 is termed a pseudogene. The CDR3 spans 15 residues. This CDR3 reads CASRLAFRGSYEQYF. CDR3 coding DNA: TGTGCAAGTCGCTTAGCGTTCCGGGGATCCTACGAGCAGTACTTC.

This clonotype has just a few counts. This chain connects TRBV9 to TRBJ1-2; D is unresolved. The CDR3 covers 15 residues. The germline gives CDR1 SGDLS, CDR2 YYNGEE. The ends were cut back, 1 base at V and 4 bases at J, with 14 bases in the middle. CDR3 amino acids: CASSVHHETIYGYTF. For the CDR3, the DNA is TGTGCCAGCAGCGTACACCATGAGACGATCTATGGCTACACCTTC.

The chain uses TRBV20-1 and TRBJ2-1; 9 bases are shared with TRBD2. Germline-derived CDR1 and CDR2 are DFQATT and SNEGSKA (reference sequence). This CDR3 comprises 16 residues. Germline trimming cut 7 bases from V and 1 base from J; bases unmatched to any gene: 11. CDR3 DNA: TGCAGTGGGTTAGCGGGGGCCTTATATTCCTACAATGAGCAGTTCTTC. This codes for CSGLAGALYSYNEQFF.

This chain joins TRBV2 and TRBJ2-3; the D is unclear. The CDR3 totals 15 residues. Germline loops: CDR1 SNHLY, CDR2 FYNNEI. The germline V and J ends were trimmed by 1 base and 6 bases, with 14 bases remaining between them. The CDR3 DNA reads TGTGCCAGCAGTGAAGTTGTCGGCTGGACGGATACGCAGTATTTT. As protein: CASSEVVGWTDTQYF. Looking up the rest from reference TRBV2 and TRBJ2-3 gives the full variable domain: EPEVTQTPSHQVTQMGQEVILRCVPISNHLYFYWYRQILGQKVEFLVSFYNNEISEKSEIFDDQFSVERPDGSNFTLKIRSTKLEDSAMYFCASSEVVGWTDTQYFGPGTRLTVL.

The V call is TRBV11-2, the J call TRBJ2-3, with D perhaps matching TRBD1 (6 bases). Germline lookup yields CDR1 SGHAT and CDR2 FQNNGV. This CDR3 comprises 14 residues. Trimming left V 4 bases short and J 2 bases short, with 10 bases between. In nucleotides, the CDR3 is TGTGCCAGCAGCTCGGGACAAGTCACAGATACGCAGTATTTT. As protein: CASSSGQVTDTQYF. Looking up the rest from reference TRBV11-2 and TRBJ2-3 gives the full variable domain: EAGVAQSPRYKIIEKRQSVAFWCNPISGHATLYWYQQILGQGPKLLIQFQNNGVVDDSQLPKDRFSAERLKGVDSTLKIQPAKLEDSAVYLCASSSGQVTDTQYFGPGTRLTVL.

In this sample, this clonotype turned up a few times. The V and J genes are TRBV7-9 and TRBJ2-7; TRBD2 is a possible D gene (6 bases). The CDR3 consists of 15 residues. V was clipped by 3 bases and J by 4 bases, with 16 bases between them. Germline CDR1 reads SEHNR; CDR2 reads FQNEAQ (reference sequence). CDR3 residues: CASSLGGGYYYEQYF. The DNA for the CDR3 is TGTGCCAGCAGCTTGGGTGGAGGGTACTATTACGAGCAGTACTTC.

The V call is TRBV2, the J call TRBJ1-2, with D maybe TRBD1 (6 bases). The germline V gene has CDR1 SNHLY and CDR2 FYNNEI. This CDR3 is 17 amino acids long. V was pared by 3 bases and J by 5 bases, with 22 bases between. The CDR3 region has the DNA TGTGCCAGCAGTGAGAGGGGGTCAGGCCGGATGTTTTATGGCTACACCTTC. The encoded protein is CASSERGSGRMFYGYTF.

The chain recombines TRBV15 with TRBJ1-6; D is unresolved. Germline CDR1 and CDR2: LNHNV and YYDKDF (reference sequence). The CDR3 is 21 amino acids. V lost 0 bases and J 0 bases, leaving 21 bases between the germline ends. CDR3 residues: CATSRDQKAVIRSSYNSPLHF. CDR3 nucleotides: TGTGCCACCAGCAGAGACCAAAAGGCGGTAATCCGGAGCTCCTATAATTCACCCCTCCACTTT. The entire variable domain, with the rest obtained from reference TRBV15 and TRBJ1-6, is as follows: DAMVIQNPRYQVTQFGKPVTLSCSQTLNHNVMYWYQQKSSQAPKLLFHYYDKDFNNEADTPDNFQSRRPNTSFCFLDIRSPGLGDTAMYLCATSRDQKAVIRSSYNSPLHFGNGTRLTVT.

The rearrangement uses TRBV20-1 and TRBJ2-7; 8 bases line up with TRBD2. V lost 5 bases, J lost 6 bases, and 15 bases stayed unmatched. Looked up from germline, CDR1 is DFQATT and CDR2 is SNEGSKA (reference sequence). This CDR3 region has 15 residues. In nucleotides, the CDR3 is TGCAGTGCTTTCCCCGGGGGGGTGGACACTGTCGAGCAGTACTTC. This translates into CSAFPGGVDTVEQYF.

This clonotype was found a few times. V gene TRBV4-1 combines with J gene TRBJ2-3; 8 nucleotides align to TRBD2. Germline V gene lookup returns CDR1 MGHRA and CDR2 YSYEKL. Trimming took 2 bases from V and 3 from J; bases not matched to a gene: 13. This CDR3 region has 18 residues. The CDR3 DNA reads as TGCGCCAGCAGCCAACCTTGGGGGGGACGGGGGGGAACAGATACGCAGTATTTT. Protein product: CASSQPWGGRGGTDTQYF.

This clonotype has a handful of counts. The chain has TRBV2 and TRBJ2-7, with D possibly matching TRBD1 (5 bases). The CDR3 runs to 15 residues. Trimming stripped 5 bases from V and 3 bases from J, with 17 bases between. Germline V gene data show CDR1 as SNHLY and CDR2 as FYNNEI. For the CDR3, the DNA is TGTGCCAGCAGTCCAGGGTCTCAGGCTTTCTACGAGCAGTACTTC. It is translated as CASSPGSQAFYEQYF.

CDR3 residues: CASSQGLAGGQTQYF. In DNA form, the CDR3 reads TGCGCCAGCAGCCAAGGGCTAGCGGGGGGCCAGACCCAGTACTTC. The chain joins TRBV4-1 to TRBJ2-5, with 11 bases that match TRBD2. Per germline, CDR1 MGHRA and CDR2 YSYEKL. The CDR3 totals 15 residues. Trimming took 1 base from V and 6 from J; bases not matched to a gene: 4.

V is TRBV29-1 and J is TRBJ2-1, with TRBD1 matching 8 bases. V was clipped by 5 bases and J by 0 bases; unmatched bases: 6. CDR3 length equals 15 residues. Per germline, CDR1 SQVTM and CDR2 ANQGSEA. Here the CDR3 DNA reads TGCAGCGTTACCTCCGGGACAGGCTCCTACAATGAGCAGTTCTTC. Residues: CSVTSGTGSYNEQFF.

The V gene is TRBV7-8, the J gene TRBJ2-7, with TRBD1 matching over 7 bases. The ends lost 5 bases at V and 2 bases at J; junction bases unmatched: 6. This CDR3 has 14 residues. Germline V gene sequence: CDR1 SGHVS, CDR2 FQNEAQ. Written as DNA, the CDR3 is TGTGCCAGCAGCAAGACAGGGAGTGCCTACGAGCAGTACTTC. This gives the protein CASSKTGSAYEQYF.

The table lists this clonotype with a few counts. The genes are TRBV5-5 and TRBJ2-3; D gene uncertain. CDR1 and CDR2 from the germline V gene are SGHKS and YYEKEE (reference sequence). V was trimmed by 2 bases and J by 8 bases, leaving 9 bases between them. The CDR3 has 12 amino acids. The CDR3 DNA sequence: TGTGCCAGCAGCTTTGGGTCGGGTACGCAGTATTTT. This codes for CASSFGSGTQYF. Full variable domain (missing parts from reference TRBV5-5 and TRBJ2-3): DAGVTQSPTHLIKTRGQQVTLRCSPISGHKSVSWYQQVLGQGPQFIFQYYEKEERGRGNFPDRFSARQFPNYSSELNVNALLLGDSALYLCASSFGSGTQYFGPGTRLTVL.

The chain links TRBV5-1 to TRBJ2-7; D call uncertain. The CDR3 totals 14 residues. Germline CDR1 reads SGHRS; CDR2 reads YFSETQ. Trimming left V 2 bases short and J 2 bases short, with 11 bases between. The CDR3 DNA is TGCGCCAGCAGCTTACGCAGCTTACCCTACGAGCAGTACTTC. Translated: CASSLRSLPYEQYF.

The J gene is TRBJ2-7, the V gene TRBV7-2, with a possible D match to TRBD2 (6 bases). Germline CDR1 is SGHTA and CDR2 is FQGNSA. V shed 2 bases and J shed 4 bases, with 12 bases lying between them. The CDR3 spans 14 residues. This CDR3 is CASSLFGRGYEQYF. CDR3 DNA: TGTGCCAGCAGCTTATTCGGGCGGGGATACGAGCAGTACTTC.

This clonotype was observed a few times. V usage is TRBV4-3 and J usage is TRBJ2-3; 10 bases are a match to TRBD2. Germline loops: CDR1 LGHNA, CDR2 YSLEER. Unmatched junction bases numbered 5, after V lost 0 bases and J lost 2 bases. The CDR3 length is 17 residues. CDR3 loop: CASSQDLTSGLTDTQYF. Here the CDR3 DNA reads TGCGCCAGCAGCCAAGATCTGACTAGCGGGCTCACAGATACGCAGTATTTT.